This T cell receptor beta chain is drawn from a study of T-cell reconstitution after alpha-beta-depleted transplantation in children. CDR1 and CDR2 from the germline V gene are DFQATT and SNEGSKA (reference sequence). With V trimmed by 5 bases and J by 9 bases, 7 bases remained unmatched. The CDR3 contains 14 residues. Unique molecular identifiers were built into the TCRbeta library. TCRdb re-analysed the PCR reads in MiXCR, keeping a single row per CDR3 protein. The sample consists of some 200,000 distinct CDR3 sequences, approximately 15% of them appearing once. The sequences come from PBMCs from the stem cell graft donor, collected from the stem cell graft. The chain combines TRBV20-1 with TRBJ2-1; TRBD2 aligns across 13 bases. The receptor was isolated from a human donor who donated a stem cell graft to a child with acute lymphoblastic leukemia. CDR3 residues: CSASRTSGSGEQFF. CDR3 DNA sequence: TGCAGTGCTTCCCGGACTAGCGGGAGCGGTGAGCAGTTCTTC.